This T cell receptor beta chain was observed in a study of cytomegalovirus exposure and HLA in healthy donors. Study-level results: In a later analysis, most CMV-associated TCR beta chains appeared HLA-restricted.

This CDR3 is built from 16 residues. Amplification used 60 Vbeta primers and 13 Jbeta primers. Clones were sequenced by immunoSEQ multiplex PCR, and TCRdb holds only the in-frame ones, with some missing. This table holds about 150,000 clones, 60% to 80% found once. To note about this clone: The antigen is unknown.

The chain uses TRBV12-1 and TRBJ2-3; the table's D call of TRBD2 was not tested on the DNA. TRBV12-1 is assigned pseudogene status. This TCR was sampled from a woman aged 30 to 39 in good health and CMV-seronegative. The sequenced material came from PBMCs. In DNA, the CDR3 is TGTGCCAGCAGCTTAGAGGGAAGAGGAGGCACAGATACGCAGTATTTT. This translates into CASSLEGRGGTDTQYF.